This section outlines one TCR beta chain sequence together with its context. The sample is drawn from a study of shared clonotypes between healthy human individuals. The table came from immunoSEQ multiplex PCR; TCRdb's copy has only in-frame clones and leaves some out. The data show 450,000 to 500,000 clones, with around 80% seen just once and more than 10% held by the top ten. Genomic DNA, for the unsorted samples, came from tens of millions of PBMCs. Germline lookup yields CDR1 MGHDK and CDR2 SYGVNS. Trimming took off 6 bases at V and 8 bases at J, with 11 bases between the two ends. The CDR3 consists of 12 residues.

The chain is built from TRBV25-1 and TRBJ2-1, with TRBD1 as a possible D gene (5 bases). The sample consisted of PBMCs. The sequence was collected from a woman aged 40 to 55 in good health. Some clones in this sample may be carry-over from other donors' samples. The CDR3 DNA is TGTGCCAGCAGGGAGAGCAGGGATGAGCAGTTCTTC. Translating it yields CASRESRDEQFF.